The 25 T cell receptor beta chains presented below share a single source sample, sequenced in a study of blood T cells in healthy people across ages. A second PCR of 7 to 11 cycles used a sample-barcoded 5' primer and a J-beta primer mix. TCRdb reprocessed the 5' RACE reads via MiXCR and lists one record per CDR3 protein. Among 1.5 million to 1.9 million distinct CDR3 sequences listed, 35% to 45% were seen once. The sample was blood. These receptors all stem from a woman aged 18-30 years in good health.

This chain uses TRBV28 with TRBJ1-4; D is unresolved. This CDR3 is built from 14 residues. V lost 2 bases, J lost 7 bases, and 11 bases lay in between. Germline assignment: CDR1 MDHEN and CDR2 SYDVKM. CDR3 sequence: CASSLTLKGEKLFF. CDR3 nucleotide sequence: TGTGCCAGCAGTTTAACCCTCAAAGGTGAAAAACTGTTTTTT.

The CDR3 here is CASSLASDRVTDTQYF. The CDR3 bases are TGTGCCAGCAGCTTAGCTTCCGACAGGGTAACAGATACGCAGTATTTT. J is TRBJ2-3 and V is TRBV7-9; TRBD1 matches at 7 bases. Germline V lookup: CDR1 SEHNR, CDR2 FQNEAQ (reference sequence). CDR3 size: 16 residues. V lost 0 bases and J lost 3; bases outside the gene matches: 6.

This clonotype was observed a few times. V usage is TRBV29-1 and J usage is TRBJ2-2, with TRBD1 identical over 9 bases. The CDR3 length is 16 residues. Trimming at V came to 5 bases and at J to 5 bases, leaving 12 bases not matched to a gene. Germline V gene data show CDR1 as SQVTM and CDR2 as ANQGSEA. CDR3 in DNA: TGCAGCGTTCCGGGACAGGGCCAAGGAAGGACCGGGGAGCTGTTTTTT. Protein product: CSVPGQGQGRTGELFF.

This clonotype was counted a single time. The V and J genes are TRBV3-1 and TRBJ1-3; TRBD1 is a possible D gene (6 bases). V was clipped by 4 bases and J by 3 bases, with 19 bases between them. CDR3 length: 17 residues. In germline, CDR1 is LGHDT, CDR2 YNNKEL (reference sequence). The CDR3 DNA reads as TGTGCCAGCAGCCTTGGCCGGGGGGGGGCAATTGGAAACACCATATATTTT. Translated, it gives CASSLGRGGAIGNTIYF.

The V gene is TRBV20-1, the J gene TRBJ2-1, with 8 bases lining up with TRBD2. CDR3 length: 15 amino acids. Unmatched junction bases numbered 8, after V lost 4 bases and J lost 3 bases. The V gene's germline CDR1 is DFQATT and CDR2 SNEGSKA (reference sequence). CDR3 sequence (DNA): TGCAGTGCTAATCCGGCGGGGGGCCGCTACAATGAGCAGTTCTTC. Translation gives CSANPAGGRYNEQFF.

The genes are TRBV4-1 and TRBJ1-5; TRBD1 might be the D (6 bases). CDR3 length equals 14 residues. Trimming removed 0 bases from V and 7 bases from J, with 10 bases in between. CDR1 and CDR2 from the germline V gene are MGHRA and YSYEKL. CDR3 DNA sequence: TGCGCCAGCAGCCAAGAAGCAGGGGCCCAGCCCCAGCATTTT. Translated: CASSQEAGAQPQHF.

This clonotype showed up just a few times. The chain combines TRBV7-9 with TRBJ1-1; 8 bases agree with TRBD1. The CDR3 spans 13 residues. With V trimmed by 4 bases and J by 7 bases, 5 bases remained unmatched. Germline V CDR1 and CDR2: SEHNR, FQNEAQ (reference sequence). CDR3 in DNA: TGTGCCAGCAGCTACGACAGGGGCAATGAAGCTTTCTTT. It specifies CASSYDRGNEAFF.

The chain carries TRBV4-1 and TRBJ1-2, with 7 bases identical to TRBD1. Germline-derived CDR1 and CDR2 are MGHRA and YSYEKL. Trimming at V came to 4 bases and at J to 7 bases, leaving 9 bases not matched to a gene. The length of the CDR3 is 14 residues. CDR3 DNA: TGCGCCAGCAGCCGAACAGGGGCTCCCTTTGGCTACACCTTC. This encodes CASSRTGAPFGYTF.

The V and J genes are TRBV20-1 and TRBJ1-2; no clear D. Per the germline V gene, CDR1 is DFQATT and CDR2 is SNEGSKA (reference sequence). The CDR3 is 11 residues long. This CDR3 is CRPWINYGYTF. Here the CDR3 DNA reads TGCAGGCCCTGGATTAACTATGGCTACACCTTC.

This clonotype was seen at least ten times. This chain connects TRBV28 to TRBJ2-7, with D maybe TRBD2 (5 bases). V was pared by 6 bases and J by 3 bases, with 9 bases between. The germline V gene has CDR1 MDHEN and CDR2 SYDVKM. The CDR3 is 12 amino acids. The CDR3 loop reads CASSRRGYEQYF. The CDR3, as DNA: TGTGCCAGCAGCCGACGGGGCTACGAGCAGTACTTC.

This chain joins TRBV7-9 and TRBJ2-5, with D tentatively TRBD2 (5 bases). This CDR3 has 15 amino acids. Trimming pared 0 bases from V and 3 bases from J, leaving 11 bases between. CDR1 is SEHNR, CDR2 FQNEAQ, per germline (reference sequence). This CDR3 is CASSLARTGKETQYF. CDR3 bases: TGTGCCAGCAGCTTAGCTCGGACTGGAAAAGAGACCCAGTACTTC.

The genes are TRBV29-1 and TRBJ1-4; D possibly corresponds to TRBD1 (6 bases). Germline CDR1 SQVTM, CDR2 ANQGSEA. V gave up 7 bases and J gave up 0 bases, with 12 bases separating them. This CDR3 region has 14 residues. The DNA for the CDR3 is TGCAGCGGGGTGGGGGCAGCAACTAATGAAAAACTGTTTTTT. Translation: CSGVGAATNEKLFF. The whole variable domain, remainder taken from reference TRBV29-1 and TRBJ1-4, is SAVISQKPSRDICQRGTSLTIQCQVDSQVTMMFWYRQQPGQSLTLIATANQGSEATYESGFVIDKFPISRPNLTFSTLTVSNMSPEDSSIYLCSGVGAATNEKLFFGSGTQLSVL.

The chain links TRBV20-1 to TRBJ1-1, with 8 bases that match TRBD1. The junction had 16 bases not matched to a gene; V was cut back by 0 bases and J by 10 bases. Germline V gene sequence: CDR1 DFQATT, CDR2 SNEGSKA (reference sequence). The CDR3 has 16 residues. The CDR3 coding sequence is TGCAGTGCTAGAGATCTTGGACAGGGCGTTTGGTCGACAGCTTTCTTT. This codes for CSARDLGQGVWSTAFF.

This clonotype was detected only a few times. The J gene is TRBJ2-7, the V gene TRBV29-1; 7 bases are shared with TRBD1. V lost 4 bases to trimming and J lost 4 bases; unmatched junction nucleotides: 16. The CDR3 spans 16 residues. Germline assignment: CDR1 SQVTM and CDR2 ANQGSEA. DNA of the CDR3: TGCAGCGTTGTCAGGACCCAACAGGGGATCGGTTACGAGCAGTACTTC. This sequence encodes CSVVRTQQGIGYEQYF.

J is TRBJ1-2 and V is TRBV12-3 or TRBV12-4, with 7 bases identical to TRBD1. With V trimmed by 2 bases and J by 8 bases, 8 bases remained unmatched. The CDR3 spans 14 residues. The CDR3 DNA is TGTGCCAGCAGTTTACGGGGACAGACGATCGGCTACACCTTC. Translated: CASSLRGQTIGYTF.

This clonotype showed up just a few times. This chain joins TRBV3-1 and TRBJ2-1; D remains ambiguous. Trimming took off 0 bases at V and 5 bases at J, with 11 bases between the two ends. The CDR3 sequence is 15 residues long. Germline V gene sequence: CDR1 LGHDT, CDR2 YNNKEL (reference sequence). DNA for the CDR3: TGTGCCAGCAGCCAAGAGGGTTCCATTAACAATGAGCAGTTCTTC. This encodes CASSQEGSINNEQFF.

Remarks on this clonotype: The junction shows a germline mismatch at one end, possibly a read error. The chain recombines TRBV13 with TRBJ2-4; tentatively, D is TRBD2 (6 bases). The J call may be in error: the DNA end matches TRBJ2-7 better. This CDR3 is built from 15 residues. From germline, CDR1 is PRHDT and CDR2 FYEKMQ (reference sequence). The CDR3 DNA follows: TGTGCCTGCAGCTCCCGACTAGGGAAAGACTACGAGCAGTACTTC. Its protein product is CACSSRLGKDYEQYF.

This rearrangement joins TRBV12-3 or TRBV12-4 to TRBJ2-1; D is unresolved. The DNA matches TRBJ2-7 better at its end, which makes the J call doubtful. The CDR3 contains 15 residues. CDR3 bases: TGTGCCAGCAGAAGTGGGGTTTTCCCCTACAATGAGCAGTACTTC. Translating gives CASRSGVFPYNEQYF.

This clonotype was detected only a few times. This chain links TRBV4-3 with TRBJ1-4, with D perhaps matching TRBD1 (5 bases). With 1 base removed from V and 3 bases from J, the gap between germline ends came to 9 bases. The CDR3 totals 15 residues. The germline V gene has CDR1 LGHNA and CDR2 YSLEER. The CDR3 sequence: CASSQGPQANEKLFF. Written as DNA, the CDR3 is TGCGCCAGCAGCCAAGGTCCACAGGCTAATGAAAAACTGTTTTTT.

This clonotype appeared a few times. This sequence joins TRBV27 and TRBJ1-2; no clear D. Germline V gene sequence: CDR1 MNHEY, CDR2 SMNVEV (reference sequence). V was trimmed by 0 bases and J by 4 bases, leaving 12 bases between them. The CDR3 is 15 amino acids. The CDR3 DNA reads as TGTGCCAGCAGTTTATCATATGGATTAGCCTATGGCTACACCTTC. Its protein product is CASSLSYGLAYGYTF.

This clonotype was seen a single time. The gene calls are TRBV7-9 and TRBJ1-4; TRBD1 is a possible D gene (5 bases). The CDR3 runs 14 residues. CDR1 is SEHNR and CDR2 is FQNEAQ in the germline V gene (reference sequence). Trimming stripped 3 bases from V and 3 bases from J, with 8 bases between. In DNA, the CDR3 is TGTGCCAGCAGCTTCACGACAGCTAATGAAAAACTGTTTTTT. The encoded protein is CASSFTTANEKLFF.

Remarks on this clonotype: One end of the junction fails to match germline, which may point to a read error. This chain joins TRBV12-3 or TRBV12-4 and TRBJ2-3; perhaps TRBD2 as D (7 bases). The CDR3 has 17 amino acids. In DNA, the CDR3 is TGTGCCAGCATTGAGGGGGAGGGACGACTTGGCACAGATGCGCAGTATTTT. Translation gives CASIEGEGRLGTDAQYF.

This clonotype was observed a handful of times. The V and J genes are TRBV7-2 and TRBJ2-1; 8 positions match TRBD2. CDR3 length equals 15 residues. The V gene's germline CDR1 is SGHTA and CDR2 FQGNSA. Losses at the gene ends were 4 bases for V and 3 bases for J; bases not matched to a gene: 5. This CDR3 reads CASSSREGGYNEQFF. The CDR3 DNA reads TGTGCCAGCAGCTCCCGGGAGGGGGGCTACAATGAGCAGTTCTTC.

The V and J genes are TRBV6-5 and TRBJ2-3; tentatively, D is TRBD1 (5 bases). The CDR3 covers 15 residues. CDR1 and CDR2 (germline): MNHEY, SVGAGI. Trimming stripped 2 bases from V and 0 bases from J, with 9 bases between. CDR3 coding DNA: TGTGCCAGCAGTTACGTAGGGGCTAGCACAGATACGCAGTATTTT. Protein sequence: CASSYVGASTDTQYF.

This clonotype has only a few counts. The chain recombines TRBV29-1 with TRBJ1-1; no firm D call. There are 12 residues in the CDR3. Trimming stripped 8 bases from V and 5 bases from J, with 15 bases between. The V gene's germline CDR1 is SQVTM and CDR2 ANQGSEA. CDR3 nucleotide sequence: TGCAGCCATCCAGGCATTAATACTGAAGCTTTCTTT. This sequence encodes CSHPGINTEAFF.